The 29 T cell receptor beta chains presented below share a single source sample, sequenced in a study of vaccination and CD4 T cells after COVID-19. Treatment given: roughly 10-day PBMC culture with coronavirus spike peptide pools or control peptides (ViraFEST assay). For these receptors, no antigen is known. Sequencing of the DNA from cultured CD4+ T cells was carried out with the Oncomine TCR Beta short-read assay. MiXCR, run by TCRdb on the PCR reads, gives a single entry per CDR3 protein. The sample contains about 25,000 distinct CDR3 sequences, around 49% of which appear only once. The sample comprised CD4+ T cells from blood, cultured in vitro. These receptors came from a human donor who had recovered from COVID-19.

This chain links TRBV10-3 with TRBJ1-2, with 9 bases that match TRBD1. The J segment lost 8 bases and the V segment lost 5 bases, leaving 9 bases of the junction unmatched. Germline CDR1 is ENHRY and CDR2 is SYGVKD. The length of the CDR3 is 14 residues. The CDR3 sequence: CAISSLRDRDGYTF. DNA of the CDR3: TGTGCCATCAGTTCTTTGAGGGACAGGGACGGCTACACCTTC.

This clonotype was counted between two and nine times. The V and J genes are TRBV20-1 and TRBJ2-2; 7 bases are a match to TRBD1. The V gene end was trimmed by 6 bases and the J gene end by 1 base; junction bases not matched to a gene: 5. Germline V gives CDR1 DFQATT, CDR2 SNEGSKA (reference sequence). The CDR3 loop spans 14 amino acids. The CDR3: CSAPTGRNTGELFF. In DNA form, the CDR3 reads TGCAGTGCGCCGACAGGGCGGAACACCGGGGAGCTGTTTTTT.

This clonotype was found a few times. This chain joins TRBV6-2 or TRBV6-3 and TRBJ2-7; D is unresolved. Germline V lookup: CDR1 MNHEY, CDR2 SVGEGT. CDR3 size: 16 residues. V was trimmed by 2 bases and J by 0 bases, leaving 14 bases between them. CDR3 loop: CASSYAPQRSSYEQYF. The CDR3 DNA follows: TGTGCCAGCAGTTACGCCCCGCAGAGAAGCTCCTACGAGCAGTACTTC.

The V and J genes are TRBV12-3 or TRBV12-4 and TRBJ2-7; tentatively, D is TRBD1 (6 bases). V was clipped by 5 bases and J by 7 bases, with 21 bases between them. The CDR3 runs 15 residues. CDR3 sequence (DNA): TGTGCCAGCAGTCTAAACGCCAGGGGCCTGGGAGAGCAGTACTTC. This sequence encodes CASSLNARGLGEQYF.

The CDR3 is CASSQGSAGLNNEQFF. Written as DNA, the CDR3 is TGCGCCAGCAGCCAAGGTAGCGCCGGACTAAACAATGAGCAGTTCTTC. The rearrangement joins TRBV4-1 to TRBJ2-1; D possibly corresponds to TRBD2 (6 bases). Germline values: CDR1 MGHRA, CDR2 YSYEKL. The CDR3 is made up of 16 amino acids. Trimming cost V 1 base and J 5 bases, with 15 bases left between them.

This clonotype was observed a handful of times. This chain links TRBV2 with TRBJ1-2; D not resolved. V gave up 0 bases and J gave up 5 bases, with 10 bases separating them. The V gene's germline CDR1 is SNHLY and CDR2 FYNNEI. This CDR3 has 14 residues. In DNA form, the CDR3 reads TGTGCCAGCAGTGAAGCAAGGAGCGGGTATGGCTACACCTTC. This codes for CASSEARSGYGYTF.

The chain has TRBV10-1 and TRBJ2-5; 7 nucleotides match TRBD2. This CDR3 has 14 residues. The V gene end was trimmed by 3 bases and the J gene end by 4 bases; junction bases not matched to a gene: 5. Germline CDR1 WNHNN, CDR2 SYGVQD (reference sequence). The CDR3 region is CASSDAERGETQYF. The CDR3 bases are TGCGCCAGCAGTGATGCCGAGCGGGGAGAGACCCAGTACTTC.

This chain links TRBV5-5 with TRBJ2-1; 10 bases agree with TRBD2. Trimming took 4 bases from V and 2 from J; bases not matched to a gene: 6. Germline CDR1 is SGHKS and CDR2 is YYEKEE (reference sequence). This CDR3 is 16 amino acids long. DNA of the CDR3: TGTGCCAGCAGCCCACCGCTAGCGGGAGCCTACAATGAGCAGTTCTTC. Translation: CASSPPLAGAYNEQFF.

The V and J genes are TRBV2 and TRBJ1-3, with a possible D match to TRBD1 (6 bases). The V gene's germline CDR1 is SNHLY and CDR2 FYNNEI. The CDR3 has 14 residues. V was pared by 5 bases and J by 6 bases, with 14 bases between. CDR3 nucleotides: TGTGCCAGCAGTTATGACAGGAGGGTAAACACCATATATTTT. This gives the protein CASSYDRRVNTIYF.

DNA of the CDR3: TGTGCCAGCAGCACCGGGACGAAAAACTATGGCTACACCTTC. Translated: CASSTGTKNYGYTF. V and J are TRBV5-6 and TRBJ1-2; maybe TRBD1 (5 bases). Germline CDR1 and CDR2: SGHDT and YYEEEE. This CDR3 region has 14 residues. V was shortened by 4 bases and J by 2 bases, with 12 bases between the two germline ends.

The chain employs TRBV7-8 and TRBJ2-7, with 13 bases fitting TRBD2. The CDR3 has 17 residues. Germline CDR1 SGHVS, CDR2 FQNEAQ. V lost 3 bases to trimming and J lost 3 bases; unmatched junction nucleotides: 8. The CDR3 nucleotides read TGTGCCAGCAGCTTTGTTGGGACTAGCGGGAAGATCTACGAGCAGTACTTC. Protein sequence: CASSFVGTSGKIYEQYF.

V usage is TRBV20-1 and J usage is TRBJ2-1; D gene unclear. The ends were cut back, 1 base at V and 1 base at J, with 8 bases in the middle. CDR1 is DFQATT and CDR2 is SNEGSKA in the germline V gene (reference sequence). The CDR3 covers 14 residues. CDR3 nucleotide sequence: TGCAGTGCTAGAGTAGTGAGTTCCTACAATGAGCAGTTCTTC. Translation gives CSARVVSSYNEQFF.

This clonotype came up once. DNA for the CDR3: TGTGCCAGCAGCCCCCGAGGACGGACCCAAGAGACCCAGTACTTC. Protein sequence: CASSPRGRTQETQYF. This chain uses TRBV9 with TRBJ2-5; D gene ambiguous. The CDR3 covers 15 residues. V was shortened by 4 bases and J by 1 base, with 14 bases between the two germline ends. Looked up from germline, CDR1 is SGDLS and CDR2 is YYNGEE.

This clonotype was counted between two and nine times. This chain's CDR3 is CASSQRLPGQGSDTQYF. CDR3 bases: TGTGCCAGCAGTCAGAGACTACCGGGACAGGGTTCAGATACGCAGTATTTT. V and J are TRBV7-9 and TRBJ2-3; 9 nucleotides match TRBD1. Unmatched junction bases numbered 14, after V lost 6 bases and J lost 4 bases. The CDR3 contains 17 residues. The germline V gene has CDR1 SEHNR and CDR2 FQNEAQ (reference sequence).

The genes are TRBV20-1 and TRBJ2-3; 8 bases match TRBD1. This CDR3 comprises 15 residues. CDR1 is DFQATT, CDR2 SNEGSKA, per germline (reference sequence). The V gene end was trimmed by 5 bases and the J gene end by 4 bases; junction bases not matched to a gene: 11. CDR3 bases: TGCAGTGCTTCCAGAGTCCCAGGGGGCGCAGATACGCAGTATTTT. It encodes CSASRVPGGADTQYF.

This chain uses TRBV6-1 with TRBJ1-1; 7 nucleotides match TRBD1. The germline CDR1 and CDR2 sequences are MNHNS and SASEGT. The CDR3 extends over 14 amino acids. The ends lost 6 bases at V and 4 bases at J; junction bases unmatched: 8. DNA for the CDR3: TGTGCCAGCAGAACGACAGGGTCGGCCACTGAAGCTTTCTTT. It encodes CASRTTGSATEAFF.

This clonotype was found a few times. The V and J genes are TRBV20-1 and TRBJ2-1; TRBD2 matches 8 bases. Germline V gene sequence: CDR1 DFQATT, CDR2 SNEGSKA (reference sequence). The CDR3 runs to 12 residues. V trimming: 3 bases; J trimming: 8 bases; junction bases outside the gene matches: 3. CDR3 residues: CSASGGVDEQFF. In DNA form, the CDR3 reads TGCAGTGCTAGCGGGGGGGTTGATGAGCAGTTCTTC.

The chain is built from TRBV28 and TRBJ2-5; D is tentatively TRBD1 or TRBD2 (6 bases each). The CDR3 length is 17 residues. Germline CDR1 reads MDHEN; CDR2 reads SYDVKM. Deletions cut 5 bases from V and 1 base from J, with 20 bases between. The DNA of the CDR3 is TGTGCCAGCAGTGAGCCCAGGGGTTTGGGGGGCCAAGAGACCCAGTACTTC. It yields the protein CASSEPRGLGGQETQYF.

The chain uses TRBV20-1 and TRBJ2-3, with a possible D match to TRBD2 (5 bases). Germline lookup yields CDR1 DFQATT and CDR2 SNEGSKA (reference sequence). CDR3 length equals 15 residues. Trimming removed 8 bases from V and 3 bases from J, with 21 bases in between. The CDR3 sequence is CSSRPGQSGTDTQYF. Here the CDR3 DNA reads TGCAGTTCTCGACCCGGGCAGTCGGGAACAGATACGCAGTATTTT.

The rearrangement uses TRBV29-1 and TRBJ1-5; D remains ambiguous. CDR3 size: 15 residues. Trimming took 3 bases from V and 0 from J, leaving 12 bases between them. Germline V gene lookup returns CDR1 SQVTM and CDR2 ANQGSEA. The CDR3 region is CSVEMPQYSNQPQHF. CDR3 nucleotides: TGCAGCGTTGAGATGCCACAGTATAGCAATCAGCCCCAGCATTTT.

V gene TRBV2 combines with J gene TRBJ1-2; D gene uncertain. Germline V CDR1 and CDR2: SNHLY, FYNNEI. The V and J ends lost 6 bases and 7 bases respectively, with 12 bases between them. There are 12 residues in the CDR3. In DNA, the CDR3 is TGTGCCAGCAGAGCGGATTTTCTTGGCTACACCTTC. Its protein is CASRADFLGYTF.

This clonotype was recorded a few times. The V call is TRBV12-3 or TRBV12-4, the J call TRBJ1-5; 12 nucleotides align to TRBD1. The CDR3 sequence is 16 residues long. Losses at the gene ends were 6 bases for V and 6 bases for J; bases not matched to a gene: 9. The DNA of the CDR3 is TGTGCCAGCAGCGACATGGGACAGGGGGCCGGTCAGCCCCAGCATTTT. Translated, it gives CASSDMGQGAGQPQHF.

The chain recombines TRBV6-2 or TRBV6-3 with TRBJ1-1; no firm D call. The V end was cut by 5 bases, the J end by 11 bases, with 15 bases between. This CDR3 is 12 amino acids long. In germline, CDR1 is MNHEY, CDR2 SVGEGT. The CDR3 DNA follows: TGTGCCAGCAGTCAGACACCTCAAGGCGCTTTCTTT. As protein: CASSQTPQGAFF.

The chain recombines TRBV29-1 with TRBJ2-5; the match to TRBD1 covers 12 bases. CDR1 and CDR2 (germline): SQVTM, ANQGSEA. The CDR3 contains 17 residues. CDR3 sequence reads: CRASRDRGRGVGETQYF. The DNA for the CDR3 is TGCAGGGCGTCCCGGGACAGGGGGCGCGGAGTAGGCGAGACCCAGTACTTC.

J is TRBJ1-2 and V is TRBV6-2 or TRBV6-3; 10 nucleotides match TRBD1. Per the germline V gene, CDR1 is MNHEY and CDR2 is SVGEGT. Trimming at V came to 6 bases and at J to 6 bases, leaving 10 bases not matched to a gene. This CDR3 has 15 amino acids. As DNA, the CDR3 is TGTGCCAGCAGACTCCTCCGGGACAGGGGAAATGGCTACACCTTC. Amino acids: CASRLLRDRGNGYTF.

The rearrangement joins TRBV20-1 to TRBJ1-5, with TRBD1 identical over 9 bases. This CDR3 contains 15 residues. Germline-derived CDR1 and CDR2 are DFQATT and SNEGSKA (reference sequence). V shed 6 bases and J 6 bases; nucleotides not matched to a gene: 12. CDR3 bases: TGCAGTGCCCAGGCCCGGGACAGGGTTTTTCAGCCCCAGCATTTT. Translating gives CSAQARDRVFQPQHF.

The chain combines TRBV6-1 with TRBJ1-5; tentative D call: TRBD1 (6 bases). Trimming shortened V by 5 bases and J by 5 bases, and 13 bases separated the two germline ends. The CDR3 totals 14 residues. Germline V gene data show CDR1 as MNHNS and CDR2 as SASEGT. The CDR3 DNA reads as TGTGCCAGCAGTAAACAGGGACGAGATCAGCCCCAGCATTTT. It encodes CASSKQGRDQPQHF.

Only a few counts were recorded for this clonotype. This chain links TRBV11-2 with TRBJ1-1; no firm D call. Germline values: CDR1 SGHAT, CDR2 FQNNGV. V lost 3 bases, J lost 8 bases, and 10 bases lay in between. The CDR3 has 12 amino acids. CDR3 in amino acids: CASSFRVSEAFF. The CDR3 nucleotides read TGTGCCAGCAGCTTTAGGGTCTCCGAAGCTTTCTTT.

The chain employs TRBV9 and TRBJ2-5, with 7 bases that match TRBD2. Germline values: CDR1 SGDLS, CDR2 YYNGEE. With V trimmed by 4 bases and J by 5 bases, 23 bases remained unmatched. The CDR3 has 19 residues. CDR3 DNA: TGTGCCAGCAGCCCTCAGCACCGTTCTAGCGGCGCAATCGTTGAGACCCAGTACTTC. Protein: CASSPQHRSSGAIVETQYF.